Listed below are T cell receptor beta chains from one sample, sequenced in a study of blood T cell repertoires in COVID-19. This table comes from immunoSEQ multiplex PCR, and its TCRdb copy is limited to in-frame clones, with some not included. This sample yields approximately 250,000 clones, of which 85% are seen a single time; over 7.5% belongs to the top ten. Sequenced sample: PBMCs or T cells enriched from blood (not recorded which). The source of these receptors is a woman in her 50s with acute COVID-19. Both conserved end residues are part of each CDR3. The order of the fields is D gene, J gene, V gene, clone size, CDR3 DNA, CDR3 protein. A D gene is named only where the DNA matches it firmly. Some rows mark clone size as missing; the rest say once, few, many or name a class of expanded clone.

.	TRBJ2-5	TRBV7-2	.	TGTGCCAGCACCACGAGGGTTATGGGGACCCAGTACTTC	CASTTRVMGTQYF
.	TRBJ1-5	TRBV30	.	TGTGCCTGGAGCCTAGGGAGTAGCAATCAGCCCCAGCATTTT	CAWSLGSSNQPQHF
TRBD2	TRBJ2-1	TRBV5-4	few	TGTGCCAGCAGCTTAAGCGGGGGGGCCTACAATGAGCAGTTCTTC	CASSLSGGAYNEQFF
TRBD2	TRBJ2-5	TRBV7-9	.	TGTGCCAGCAGCTCCCTCTTAGCGGGGGGAGGTCAGACCCAGTACTTC	CASSSLLAGGGQTQYF
.	TRBJ1-2	TRBV4-3	.	TGCGCCAGCAGCCAAGATCAGGGCAGCAGCTATGGCTACACCTTC	CASSQDQGSSYGYTF
.	TRBJ2-5	TRBV2	.	TGTGCCAGCAGTGGGCGGCCCACGGAGACCCAGTACTTC	CASSGRPTETQYF
.	TRBJ1-5	TRBV7-8	.	TGTGCCAGCAGCCCCGGGGAGGTGGGGATCAAGCCCCAGCATTTT	CASSPGEVGIKPQHF
TRBD1	TRBJ1-1	TRBV3-1/TRBV3-2	.	TGTGCCAGCAGCCAGGGGACAGGAATGAACACTGAAGCTTTCTTT	CASSQGTGMNTEAFF
TRBD2	TRBJ2-5	TRBV30	.	TGTGCCTGGAGTAGCGGGGGGGCTCGTGGTCAAGAGACCCAGTACTTC	CAWSSGGARGQETQYF
TRBD1	TRBJ1-5	TRBV5-6	once	TGTGCCAGCAGCTTGAAGCGACAGGGATGGAATCAGCCCCAGCATTTT	CASSLKRQGWNQPQHF
TRBD1	TRBJ2-7	TRBV24-1	once	TGTGCCACCAGTGACGACAGGGCGGCCGAGCAGTACTTC	CATSDDRAAEQYF
.	TRBJ1-1	TRBV6-5	.	TGTGCCAGCAGTACCATTTGGCAGAAGACTGAAGCTTTCTTT	CASSTIWQKTEAFF
.	TRBJ1-2	TRBV6-2/TRBV6-3	.	TGTGCCAGCAGTTCGTTCGTCCCCTCTAACTATGGCTACACCTTC	CASSSFVPSNYGYTF
TRBD1	TRBJ2-2	TRBV24-1	.	TGTGCCACCAGTGACGCAGGGGGCGTTTCCACCGGGGAGCTGTTTTTT	CATSDAGGVSTGELFF
.	TRBJ2-7	TRBV5-4	.	TGTGCCAGCAGCTCCGTCGGGTACCACGAGCAGTACTTC	CASSSVGYHEQYF
TRBD2	TRBJ2-3	TRBV5-4	few	TGTGCCAGCAGCTTTCCTAGCGGGGGGGCCTCAGATACGCAGTATTTT	CASSFPSGGASDTQYF
.	TRBJ1-4	TRBV3-1/TRBV3-2	.	TGTGCCAGCAGCCAACGGGGGGGTGAAAAACTGTTTTTT	CASSQRGGEKLFF
TRBD1	TRBJ1-5	TRBV3-1/TRBV3-2	.	TGTGCCAGCAGCCAAGGACAGGGTGGCAATCAGCCCCAGCATTTT	CASSQGQGGNQPQHF
.	TRBJ1-1	TRBV7-2	.	TGTGCCAGCAGCTTACGGGGGGCGCGTGAAGCTTTCTTT	CASSLRGAREAFF
.	TRBJ1-1	TRBV2	.	TGTGCCAGCAGCCCTCGAGGAAACACTGAAGCTTTCTTT	CASSPRGNTEAFF
TRBD1	TRBJ1-5	TRBV29-1	.	TGCAGCGTTCTGACAGGGAATGCCAACAATCAGCCCCAGCATTTT	CSVLTGNANNQPQHF
.	TRBJ2-5	TRBV18	.	TGTGCCAGCTCACTTACTGAGACCCAGTACTTC	CASSLTETQYF
TRBD1	TRBJ2-7	TRBV9	.	TGTGCCAGCAGCGTAGCCGGACAGGGGAGCGAGCAGTACTTC	CASSVAGQGSEQYF
TRBD1	TRBJ1-1	TRBV14	.	TGTGCCAGCGCCTCAGGGGGTGAAGCTTTCTTT	CASASGGEAFF
.	TRBJ1-4	TRBV18	.	TGTGCCAGCTCACCTCGACAGACTAATGAAAAACTGTTTTTT	CASSPRQTNEKLFF
.	TRBJ1-5	TRBV7-6	.	TGTGCCAGCAGCCCGTCGGACAGTAGTAATCAGCCCCAGCATTTT	CASSPSDSSNQPQHF
.	TRBJ2-7	TRBV10-2	.	TGCGCCAGCAGTGATGCGGGGATCCCCTACGAGCAGTACTTC	CASSDAGIPYEQYF
.	TRBJ1-5	TRBV28	.	TGTGCCAGCTGGACGGGGAATCAGCCCCAGCATTTT	CASWTGNQPQHF
TRBD1	TRBJ1-2	TRBV15	.	TGTGCCACCAGCAGAGATGGGACAGCCTATGGCTACACCTTC	CATSRDGTAYGYTF
TRBD1	TRBJ1-1	TRBV5-1	.	TGCGCCAGCAGCTTTGCCACTCGACAGGGGACAGCTTTCTTT	CASSFATRQGTAFF
TRBD1	TRBJ1-6	TRBV7-6	.	TGTGCCAGCAGTCGAGACAGGGTTGGTAATTCACCCCTCCACTTT	CASSRDRVGNSPLHF
.	TRBJ2-2	TRBV6-5	.	TGTGCCAGCAGTTACGACACCGGATACACCGGGGAGCTGTTTTTT	CASSYDTGYTGELFF
TRBD1	TRBJ2-7	TRBV4-3	.	TGCGCCAGCAGCCAATGGACAGGGAATATCGAGCAGTACTTC	CASSQWTGNIEQYF
TRBD2	TRBJ2-5	TRBV7-2	few	TGTGCCAGCAGCTTAGGGACTAGCGGGGGGGTTCAAGAGACCCAGTACTTC	CASSLGTSGGVQETQYF
.	TRBJ1-1	TRBV21-1	once	TGTGCCAGCAGCAAAGAAGGGACAGGGGACACTGAAGCTTTCTTT	CASSKEGTGDTEAFF
TRBD1	TRBJ2-1	TRBV4-3	.	TGCGCCAGCAGCCAAGGGTGGGGACAGGGACGCAATGAGCAGTTCTTC	CASSQGWGQGRNEQFF
TRBD1	TRBJ1-2	TRBV5-8	.	TGTGCCAGCAGCGTGACAGGGTATGCTAACTATGGCTACACCTTC	CASSVTGYANYGYTF
.	TRBJ1-6	TRBV5-1	.	TGCGCCAGCAGCCAGTCCAGGGCAGCTAATTCACCCCTCCACTTT	CASSQSRAANSPLHF
TRBD2	TRBJ2-3	TRBV18	.	TGTGCCAGCTCACCAGGACTAGCGGGCCGAGATACGCAGTATTTT	CASSPGLAGRDTQYF
.	TRBJ1-1	TRBV9	.	TGTGCCAGCAGCGTAGACTACTACATGAACACTGAAGCTTTCTTT	CASSVDYYMNTEAFF
TRBD1	TRBJ1-1	TRBV19	.	TGTGCCAGTCGCCGGGACAGTCTAAACACTGAAGCTTTCTTT	CASRRDSLNTEAFF
.	TRBJ1-6	TRBV7-9	.	TGTGCCAGCAGCTTTACGAGTTATAATTCACCCCTCCACTTT	CASSFTSYNSPLHF
.	TRBJ2-7	TRBV6-5	few	TGTGCCAGCAAACAACCAACCGAGGGCGAGCAGTACTTC	CASKQPTEGEQYF
.	TRBJ1-2	TRBV10-2	.	TGCGCCACCTGGGACTTTGGACCCTATGGCTACACCTTC	CATWDFGPYGYTF
.	TRBJ2-1	TRBV13	.	TGTGCCAGCAGCCGAGGGGGGGCCTACAATGAGCAGTTCTTC	CASSRGGAYNEQFF
TRBD1	TRBJ1-2	TRBV6-1	.	TGTGCCAGCAGTGAAGCGACAGGGGGCTATGGCTACACCTTC	CASSEATGGYGYTF
TRBD2	TRBJ2-1	TRBV5-1	.	TGCGCCAGCAGCTCTTCATGGACTAGCGGGTCCCTTGGGGAGCAGTTCTTC	CASSSSWTSGSLGEQFF
.	TRBJ2-2	TRBV4-3	.	TGCGCCAGCAGCCAAGTAGCAACAGGGTACACCGGGGAGCTGTTTTTT	CASSQVATGYTGELFF
.	TRBJ1-2	TRBV7-9	.	TGTGCCAGCAGCTCCGTCCGGACAGAAAACTATGGCTACACCTTC	CASSSVRTENYGYTF
.	TRBJ2-7	TRBV10-3	once	TGTGCCATCAGTGATGGGCAGGGTATCGACGAGCAGTACTTC	CAISDGQGIDEQYF
TRBD1	TRBJ2-7	TRBV25-1	.	TGTGCCATAGGACAGGGTTTCGAGCAGTACTTC	CAIGQGFEQYF
.	TRBJ1-1	TRBV29-1	.	TGCAGCGTTGAAGTGGGTAGAAAGGGGTACACTGAAGCTTTCTTT	CSVEVGRKGYTEAFF
.	TRBJ1-4	TRBV15	.	TGTGCCACCAGCAGACAAGAAAAACTGTTTTTT	CATSRQEKLFF
TRBD2	TRBJ2-1	TRBV5-4	.	TGTGCCAGCACCACTGGGGGGGGCTCCTACAATGAGCAGTTCTTC	CASTTGGGSYNEQFF
.	TRBJ1-2	TRBV28	.	TGTGCCAGCAGTTTAAAATCGGACTATGGCTACACCTTC	CASSLKSDYGYTF